The 32 T cell receptor beta chains below all came from one sample that was sequenced in a study of cytomegalovirus exposure and HLA in healthy donors. This table comes from immunoSEQ multiplex PCR, and its TCRdb copy is limited to in-frame clones, with some not included. The sample includes a few hundred thousand clones, approximately 90% seen only once; the top ten take around 0.84%. Material for sequencing was PBMCs. All receptors derive from a woman between 18 and 29 years old in good health and CMV-seronegative.

This chain joins TRBV15 and TRBJ2-1; TRBD1 matches at 8 bases. This CDR3 comprises 15 residues. Germline V lookup: CDR1 LNHNV, CDR2 YYDKDF (reference sequence). The trim removed 5 bases at V and 4 bases at J, leaving 7 bases unmatched. This chain's CDR3 is CATSQGAGSYNEQFF. Written as DNA, the CDR3 is TGTGCCACCAGCCAGGGGGCGGGATCATACAATGAGCAGTTCTTC.

This rearrangement joins TRBV6-5 to TRBJ1-1; a weak D match, TRBD1 (5 bases). V lost 2 bases, J lost 4 bases, and 11 bases lay in between. CDR3 length: 14 residues. Germline CDR1 and CDR2: MNHEY and SVGAGI. The CDR3: CASSYGGVGTEAFF. CDR3 DNA sequence: TGTGCCAGCAGTTACGGGGGGGTAGGCACTGAAGCTTTCTTT.

The chain recombines TRBV29-1 with TRBJ2-1; D remains ambiguous. This CDR3 spans 14 amino acids. V lost 6 bases and J 0 bases, leaving 12 bases between the germline ends. Germline CDR1 reads SQVTM; CDR2 reads ANQGSEA. CDR3 residues: CSVTSLLSYNEQFF. CDR3 DNA sequence: TGCAGCGTAACCAGTCTGCTCTCCTACAATGAGCAGTTCTTC.

The chain couples TRBV19 to TRBJ1-1, with D possibly being TRBD1 (6 bases). V lost 4 bases, J lost 1 base, and 13 bases lay in between. Germline V lookup: CDR1 LNHDA, CDR2 SQIVND (reference sequence). This CDR3 has 15 residues. CDR3 region: CASSKVGQSNTEAFF. The CDR3 DNA sequence: TGTGCCAGTAGTAAGGTAGGACAGTCGAACACTGAAGCTTTCTTT.

The genes are TRBV13 and TRBJ1-4; possibly TRBD1 for D (5 bases). V was clipped by 2 bases and J by 7 bases, with 14 bases between them. Germline V gene data show CDR1 as PRHDT and CDR2 as FYEKMQ (reference sequence). The CDR3 spans 15 residues. The CDR3 sequence is CASSLLGGRVEKLFF. The CDR3 DNA follows: TGTGCCAGCAGCTTACTCGGGGGTAGGGTTGAAAAACTGTTTTTT.

The V call is TRBV4-1, the J call TRBJ2-7; D not resolved. This CDR3 spans 13 amino acids. V lost 1 base and J lost 12, with 16 bases in between. Germline V gene data show CDR1 as MGHRA and CDR2 as YSYEKL. The CDR3 loop is CASSQGPQAERYF. In DNA form, the CDR3 reads TGCGCCAGCAGCCAAGGGCCCCAGGCCGAACGGTACTTC.

The rearrangement uses TRBV7-9 and TRBJ2-7; TRBD2 aligns across 8 bases. Germline CDR1 SEHNR, CDR2 FQNEAQ (reference sequence). Trimming took 5 bases from V and 7 from J; bases not matched to a gene: 13. The CDR3 extends over 15 amino acids. Here the CDR3 reads CASSPLGGLVWEQYF. Here the CDR3 DNA reads TGTGCCAGCAGCCCTCTAGGGGGACTAGTCTGGGAGCAGTACTTC. Based on the CDR3 plus reference TRBV7-9 and TRBJ2-7, the full variable domain is DTGVSQNPRHKITKRGQNVTFRCDPISEHNRLYWYRQTLGQGPEFLTYFQNEAQLEKSRLLSDRFSAERPKGSFSTLEIQRTEQGDSAMYLCASSPLGGLVWEQYFGPGTRLTVT.

This clone was seen more than once but under ten times. This chain uses TRBV5-5 with TRBJ2-4, with 7 bases matching TRBD2. Per the germline V gene, CDR1 is SGHKS and CDR2 is YYEKEE (reference sequence). The CDR3 length is 16 residues. V was pared by 1 base and J by 0 bases, with 4 bases of the junction left unmatched. The DNA for the CDR3 is TGTGCCAGCAGCTTGTTGGGACTACTAGCCAAAAACATTCAGTACTTC. As protein: CASSLLGLLAKNIQYF.

V gene TRBV4-1 combines with J gene TRBJ2-5; D call uncertain. There are 14 residues in the CDR3. Trimming shortened V by 8 bases and J by 2 bases, and 15 bases separated the two germline ends. CDR1 and CDR2 from the germline V gene are MGHRA and YSYEKL. CDR3 loop: CASAFKYSQETQYF. CDR3 bases: TGCGCCAGCGCCTTCAAGTACAGTCAAGAGACCCAGTACTTC.

The sample holds a few counts of this clone. This chain joins TRBV5-6 and TRBJ1-5; D possibly corresponds to TRBD1 (5 bases). Germline CDR1 reads SGHDT; CDR2 reads YYEEEE. This CDR3 is built from 14 residues. The V gene lost 4 bases and the J gene lost 4 bases, with 12 bases spanning the gap. In DNA, the CDR3 is TGTGCCAGCAGCCCCGGAGGGGTAAATCAGCCCCAGCATTTT. It translates to CASSPGGVNQPQHF.

The chain uses TRBV5-4 and TRBJ2-1; 11 bases are a match to TRBD2. Looked up from germline, CDR1 is SGHNT and CDR2 is YYREEE (reference sequence). The CDR3 is made up of 17 amino acids. V shed 3 bases and J 9 bases; nucleotides not matched to a gene: 14. The CDR3 region has the DNA TGTGCCAGCAGCTCGGGACCTAAACTAGCGGGAGTTGTTGAGCAGTTCTTC. Translating gives CASSSGPKLAGVVEQFF.

This clone was seen a handful of times. The chain employs TRBV2 and TRBJ2-7, with 10 bases matching TRBD2. Germline assignment: CDR1 SNHLY and CDR2 FYNNEI. The CDR3 consists of 14 residues. The ends lost 10 bases at V and 1 base at J; junction bases unmatched: 7. The chain's CDR3 is CATRTSGGSYEQYF. The CDR3 coding sequence is TGTGCCACACGGACTAGCGGAGGTTCCTACGAGCAGTACTTC. Combining the CDR3 with reference TRBV2 and TRBJ2-7 gives the whole variable domain EPEVTQTPSHQVTQMGQEVILRCVPISNHLYFYWYRQILGQKVEFLVSFYNNEISEKSEIFDDQFSVERPDGSNFTLKIRSTKLEDSAMYFCATRTSGGSYEQYFGPGTRLTVT.

This chain connects TRBV9 to TRBJ2-5; 7 bases are a match to TRBD2. The CDR3 contains 14 residues. Germline V gene sequence: CDR1 SGDLS, CDR2 YYNGEE. V was clipped by 6 bases and J by 5 bases; unmatched bases: 10. The CDR3 protein is CASNVGLGGETQYF. The CDR3 bases are TGTGCCAGCAACGTGGGACTGGGGGGGGAGACCCAGTACTTC.

The chain couples TRBV5-1 to TRBJ2-3; D may be TRBD1 (6 bases). The CDR3 spans 15 residues. V was pared by 4 bases and J by 2 bases, with 14 bases between. Germline CDR1 is SGHRS and CDR2 is YFSETQ. CDR3 sequence reads: CASSLYGQFTDTQYF. CDR3 nucleotide sequence: TGCGCCAGCAGCCTCTACGGACAGTTCACAGATACGCAGTATTTT.

On this clone: The sample holds other DNA sequences that translate to the same CDR3. J is TRBJ2-5 and V is TRBV5-1; D call uncertain. The CDR3 has 12 amino acids. The V gene lost 2 bases and the J gene lost 2 bases, with 4 bases spanning the gap. Per germline, CDR1 SGHRS and CDR2 YFSETQ. The CDR3 here is CASSLLQETQYF. In DNA, the CDR3 is TGCGCCAGCAGCTTACTTCAAGAGACCCAGTACTTC.

V and J are TRBV25-1 and TRBJ1-2, with a possible D match to TRBD1 (6 bases). V dropped 8 bases and J dropped 7 bases, with 20 bases sitting between them. Germline CDR1 is MGHDK and CDR2 is SYGVNS. The CDR3 consists of 14 residues. This chain's CDR3 is CASEPDAGGGGYTF. The DNA for the CDR3 is TGTGCCAGCGAACCCGATGCGGGGGGCGGTGGCTACACCTTC.

The V and J genes are TRBV6-6 and TRBJ2-5, with D possibly matching TRBD2 (5 bases). This CDR3 region has 16 residues. The V gene lost 2 bases and the J gene lost 0 bases, with 13 bases spanning the gap. CDR1 and CDR2 from the germline V gene are MNHNY and SVGAGI (reference sequence). The CDR3 DNA is TGTGCCAGCAGTTACATCCCCCCGGGGTACCAAGAGACCCAGTACTTC. It specifies CASSYIPPGYQETQYF.

The chain employs TRBV7-3 and TRBJ2-1, with 9 nucleotides matching TRBD2. V dropped 8 bases and J dropped 7; count of bases not matched to a gene: 9. The germline V gene encodes CDR1 SGHTA and CDR2 FQGTGA. This CDR3 has 14 amino acids. DNA of the CDR3: TGTGCCAGCTCCCCTAGCGGGATAGTGAATGAGCAGTTCTTC. It encodes CASSPSGIVNEQFF.

This chain links TRBV7-2 with TRBJ2-7; D is unclear. V was cut by 5 bases and J by 3 bases, with 14 bases left in between. This CDR3 is 14 amino acids long. Germline V gene sequence: CDR1 SGHTA, CDR2 FQGNSA. The CDR3 DNA reads TGTGCCAGCAGCCCCCTTTTCGGTGGCTACGAGCAGTACTTC. Encoded protein: CASSPLFGGYEQYF.

The chain couples TRBV4-3 to TRBJ1-2, with a tentative D call TRBD1 (6 bases). Between the trimmed V and J ends, which lost 4 bases and 8 bases, there was a span of 17 bases. CDR1 and CDR2 (germline): LGHNA, YSLEER. The CDR3 runs to 14 residues. The CDR3 DNA is TGCGCCAGCAGCCCCCGAAAACAGGGTAGCGGCTACACCTTC. As protein: CASSPRKQGSGYTF.

This chain joins TRBV28 and TRBJ1-2; 10 nucleotides match TRBD1. In germline, CDR1 is MDHEN, CDR2 SYDVKM. V lost 4 bases and J lost 6; bases outside the gene matches: 8. The CDR3 has 15 amino acids. The CDR3: CASSYPGQGWDGYTF. The CDR3 DNA reads TGTGCCAGCAGTTATCCGGGACAGGGGTGGGATGGCTACACCTTC.

The J gene is TRBJ2-7, the V gene TRBV28, with D perhaps TRBD1 (6 bases). The V gene's germline CDR1 is MDHEN and CDR2 SYDVKM. The CDR3 extends over 15 amino acids. Trimming took off 4 bases at V and 1 base at J, with 14 bases between the two ends. DNA for the CDR3: TGTGCCAGCAGTTCCCGGACAGTTTATTCCTACGAGCAGTACTTC. It yields the protein CASSSRTVYSYEQYF.

V is TRBV7-3 and J is TRBJ2-5, with TRBD1 identical over 8 bases. The CDR3 consists of 15 residues. With V trimmed by 5 bases and J by 2 bases, 7 bases remained unmatched. The germline V gene encodes CDR1 SGHTA and CDR2 FQGTGA. Written as DNA, the CDR3 is TGTGCCAGCAGCCCCCGCCGGACAGGGCAAGAGACCCAGTACTTC. Amino acid sequence: CASSPRRTGQETQYF.

This chain uses TRBV9 with TRBJ2-6; 13 bases map to TRBD2. Germline loops: CDR1 SGDLS, CDR2 YYNGEE. The CDR3 spans 18 residues. The junction had 5 bases not matched to a gene; V was cut back by 3 bases and J by 2 bases. This CDR3 is CASSASGLAGAGANVLTF. In DNA, the CDR3 is TGTGCCAGCAGCGCGAGTGGACTAGCGGGAGCTGGGGCCAACGTCCTGACTTTC. Full variable domain (remainder filled in from reference TRBV9 and TRBJ2-6): DSGVTQTPKHLITATGQRVTLRCSPRSGDLSVYWYQQSLDQGLQFLIQYYNGEERAKGNILERFSAQQFPDLHSELNLSSLELGDSALYFCASSASGLAGAGANVLTFGAGSRLTVL.

The chain employs TRBV27 and TRBJ2-5, with 15 bases identical to TRBD2. With V trimmed by 0 bases and J by 4 bases, 9 bases remained unmatched. This CDR3 has 19 residues. Germline CDR1 MNHEY, CDR2 SMNVEV (reference sequence). Here the CDR3 reads CASSLSGTSGRPRGETQYF. The CDR3, as DNA: TGTGCCAGCAGTTTATCTGGGACTAGCGGGAGGCCCCGAGGAGAGACCCAGTACTTC.

The CDR3 nucleotides are TGTGCCAGCTCACAACAGGGCGGATTACAGCGGGAGACCCAGTACTTC. The encoded protein is CASSQQGGLQRETQYF. J is TRBJ2-5 and V is TRBV18, with D possibly being TRBD1 (6 bases). This CDR3 contains 16 residues. Trimming cost V 4 bases and J 5 bases, with 20 bases left between them. Germline values: CDR1 KGHSH, CDR2 LQKENI.

The chain carries TRBV4-1 and TRBJ1-5, with 9 bases identical to TRBD1. The ends lost 1 base at V and 11 bases at J; junction bases unmatched: 3. The CDR3 length is 13 residues. CDR1 is MGHRA and CDR2 is YSYEKL in the germline V gene. The CDR3 DNA is TGCGCCAGCAGCCAAGGGGACAGGGCGTCCCAGCATTTT. Protein: CASSQGDRASQHF.

The rearrangement links TRBV5-1 to TRBJ2-7, with D tentatively TRBD2 (6 bases). Germline V CDR1 and CDR2: SGHRS, YFSETQ. There are 15 residues in the CDR3. Trimming cost V 0 bases and J 2 bases, with 12 bases left between them. This CDR3 is CASSLAQAGTYEQYF. The CDR3 coding sequence is TGCGCCAGCAGCTTGGCCCAGGCGGGGACCTACGAGCAGTACTTC.

The chain combines TRBV11-1 with TRBJ2-1; D is undetermined. The CDR3 has 14 residues. Trimming shortened V by 5 bases and J by 2 bases, and 10 bases separated the two germline ends. Per the germline V gene, CDR1 is SGHAT and CDR2 is FQDESV (reference sequence). CDR3 nucleotide sequence: TGTGCCAGCAGCCCACCTCTAGCCTACAATGAGCAGTTCTTC. Amino acids: CASSPPLAYNEQFF.

This clone was picked up one time. The V gene is TRBV5-1, the J gene TRBJ1-1; unclear D gene. Trimming removed 4 bases from V and 1 base from J, with 14 bases in between. This CDR3 is built from 15 residues. CDR1 SGHRS and CDR2 YFSETQ come from the germline V gene. The CDR3: CASSPGKRSNTEAFF. CDR3 coding DNA: TGCGCCAGCAGCCCGGGTAAGCGATCGAACACTGAAGCTTTCTTT. Together with reference TRBV5-1 and TRBJ1-1, the CDR3 gives the full variable domain: KAGVTQTPRYLIKTRGQQVTLSCSPISGHRSVSWYQQTPGQGLQFLFEYFSETQRNKGNFPGRFSGRQFSNSRSEMNVSTLELGDSALYLCASSPGKRSNTEAFFGQGTRLTVV.

This clone was counted between two and nine times. V usage is TRBV7-2 and J usage is TRBJ2-7, with D possibly being TRBD1 (5 bases). This CDR3 is built from 12 residues. The ends were cut back, 2 bases at V and 6 bases at J, with 8 bases in the middle. CDR1 and CDR2 (germline): SGHTA, FQGNSA. The CDR3 loop reads CASSLWGPEQYF. Here the CDR3 DNA reads TGTGCCAGCAGCTTATGGGGCCCCGAGCAGTACTTC.

The rearrangement uses TRBV2 and TRBJ1-1; no clear D. The CDR3 is 14 residues long. Trimming took 8 bases from V and 1 from J, leaving 14 bases between them. The germline gives CDR1 SNHLY, CDR2 FYNNEI. In nucleotides, the CDR3 is TGTGCCAGCGCGGGCGATTATCGGAACACTGAAGCTTTCTTT. Translating gives CASAGDYRNTEAFF.